This TCR beta chain came from a study of blood T cell repertoires in COVID-19. Overall study context: Material from acute and convalescent COVID-19 was sourced from the United States, Italy and Spain. Sample material is recorded as cDNA or gDNA derived from T cells, B-cell-depleted T cells, or PBMCs.

This CDR3 is 14 amino acids long. From germline, CDR1 is MNHEY and CDR2 SVGAGI. With 2 bases removed from V and 2 bases from J, the gap between germline ends came to 7 bases. In the original analysis: The authors estimated nucleated cell counts from reference gene primer amplification. Assay used: immunoSEQ multiplex PCR; TCRdb lists only in-frame clones, some missing. D and trimming were read from the DNA, whereas the V and J calls and clone size are those reported in that table. Here the sample spans about 170,000 clones, under 85% being singletons. Sequenced sample: peripheral blood. This sequence originates from a man in his sixties who had recovered from COVID-19. The gene calls are TRBV6-5 and TRBJ1-3, with D possibly matching TRBD1 (5 bases). The CDR3 spells CASSYGGAGNTIYF. The CDR3 region has the DNA TGTGCCAGCAGTTACGGGGGGGCTGGAAACACCATATATTTT.